The rows below give T cell receptor beta chains drawn from one sample of a study of T-cell reconstitution after alpha-beta-depleted transplantation in children. TCRdb recomputed calls from the PCR reads with MiXCR, one row per CDR3 protein. This sample has about 72,000 distinct CDR3 sequences, with around 7.9% found just once. Specimen: PBMCs from the stem cell graft donor, collected from the stem cell graft. The receptor set was obtained from a human donor who donated a stem cell graft to a child with acute lymphoblastic leukemia. Each CDR3 is given with its conserved first and last residue. D genes are given only for firm matches. Rows give clone size only sometimes, using once, few, many, or a class for an expanded clone.

TRBJ2-7,-,-,TRBV6-2/TRBV6-3,TGTGCCAGCAGTCCCCTAGTAGCCTCCTACGAGCAGTACTTC,CASSPLVASYEQYF
TRBJ1-1,many,TRBD1,TRBV12-3/TRBV12-4,TGTGCCAGCAGTTCCCAGGGACAGAAGGGTACTGAAGCTTTCTTT,CASSSQGQKGTEAFF
TRBJ2-3,few,TRBD2,TRBV20-1,TGCAGTGCTAGACAGTGGCTAGCGGGACGCACAGATACGCAGTATTTT,CSARQWLAGRTDTQYF
TRBJ1-5,many,-,TRBV20-1,TGCAGTGCTAGAGTCCCGCATGGGGAGGTGTCCCAGCATTTT,CSARVPHGEVSQHF
TRBJ1-1,few,-,TRBV7-3,TGTGCCAGCAGCACCCAGGGTGGAAACACTGAAGCTTTCTTT,CASSTQGGNTEAFF
TRBJ1-2,many,-,TRBV3-1,TGTGCCAGCAGCCAAGTACAGCGATATGGCTACACCTTC,CASSQVQRYGYTF
TRBJ2-2,many,-,TRBV6-2/TRBV6-3,TGTGCCAGCAGTTACAGGGACACCGGGGAGCTGTTTTTT,CASSYRDTGELFF
TRBJ2-1,many,-,TRBV3-1,TGTGCCAGCAGCCAAGAACGAAGATCTGGCAATGAGCAGTTCTTC,CASSQERRSGNEQFF
TRBJ2-2,few,TRBD2,TRBV7-3,TGTGCCAGCAGCCCCTTTACCGGCGGGAGAAGTTCCGGGGAGCTGTTTTTT,CASSPFTGGRSSGELFF
TRBJ2-7,-,-,TRBV7-9,TGTGCCAGCAGCTGGACAGCGGGCGAATACGAGCAGTACTTC,CASSWTAGEYEQYF
TRBJ1-6,few,TRBD1,TRBV7-6,TGTGCCAGCTCCGGGACAGGGAATTCACCCCTCCACTTT,CASSGTGNSPLHF
TRBJ2-1,-,-,TRBV9,TGTGCCAGCAGCGTAGAATTCGGGAGTAGGAATGAGCAGTTCTTC,CASSVEFGSRNEQFF
TRBJ1-6,few,-,TRBV6-5,TGTGCCAGCAGTTACTCCGGCGTTCTTTTAAATTCACCCCTCCACTTT,CASSYSGVLLNSPLHF
TRBJ2-3,few,-,TRBV9,TGTGCCAGCGGAGGCGGGGCCACCACAGATACGCAGTATTTT,CASGGGATTDTQYF
TRBJ1-2,many,-,TRBV29-1,TGCAGCGTTGAAGATAGAAGTGGGTCCCCTTATGGCTACACCTTC,CSVEDRSGSPYGYTF
TRBJ2-3,few,-,TRBV18,TGTGCCAGCTCTCCTCAACTCACAGATACGCAGTATTTT,CASSPQLTDTQYF
TRBJ2-4,many,TRBD1,TRBV5-6,TGTGCCAGCAGCCGAGGGACAGAAGTAGCCAAAAACATTCAGTACTTC,CASSRGTEVAKNIQYF
TRBJ2-7,many,TRBD1,TRBV15,TGTGCCACCACCCGGGACAGGGGCTACGAGCAGTACTTC,CATTRDRGYEQYF
TRBJ1-6,many,-,TRBV12-3/TRBV12-4,TGTGCCAGCAGTTCCCGGCCGGATGGGTATAATTCACCCCTCCACTTT,CASSSRPDGYNSPLHF
TRBJ1-6,many,TRBD1,TRBV28,TGTGCCAGCAGACCCACAGGGGGCCCCAATTCACCCCTCCACTTT,CASRPTGGPNSPLHF
TRBJ2-5,many,TRBD2,TRBV9,TGTGCCAGCAGCGTAGTTCCTAGCGGGGGAGAGACCCAGTACTTC,CASSVVPSGGETQYF
TRBJ1-1,many,TRBD1,TRBV5-1,TGCGCCAGCAGCCCGGGACAGGGATTAACTGAAGCTTTCTTT,CASSPGQGLTEAFF
TRBJ1-2,few,-,TRBV12-3/TRBV12-4,TGTGCCAGCAGCCCACGGAGTTCCGTGGTCTATGGCTACACCTTC,CASSPRSSVVYGYTF
TRBJ2-2,many,-,TRBV9,TGTGCCAGCAGCGTAGGTCCCAACACCGGGGAGCTGTTTTTT,CASSVGPNTGELFF
TRBJ2-1,-,TRBD2,TRBV27,TGTGCCAGCAGTTTATCCCGGACTAGCGGGATCCCCTTTACCTACAATGAGCAGTTCTTC,CASSLSRTSGIPFTYNEQFF
TRBJ2-7,few,-,TRBV21-1,TGTGCCAGCAGTCCTACTGCCCGAGTTAATCCTTACGAGCAGTACTTC,CASSPTARVNPYEQYF
TRBJ2-7,many,-,TRBV7-2,TGTGCCAGCAGCTTAGTCCTAGCGTCCTACGAGCAGTACTTC,CASSLVLASYEQYF
TRBJ2-2,-,TRBD1,TRBV25-1,TGTGCCATCAGCCACAGGGGCCGCCGCATCGGGGAGCTGTTTTTT,CAISHRGRRIGELFF
TRBJ1-2,many,-,TRBV6-2/TRBV6-3,TGTGCCAGCAGTTACGGATGGGGAGGCTACACCTTC,CASSYGWGGYTF
TRBJ2-5,many,-,TRBV5-1,TGCGCCAGCAGCTTAGGCGGTGGAGAGACCCAGTACTTC,CASSLGGGETQYF
TRBJ1-5,many,-,TRBV5-1,TGCGCCAGCAGCTGGGGACTTAGCAATCAGCCCCAGCATTTT,CASSWGLSNQPQHF
TRBJ2-3,few,TRBD2,TRBV11-2,TGTGCCAGCAGCTTAAAGCGGGGGGGCCCCTCAGATACGCAGTATTTT,CASSLKRGGPSDTQYF
TRBJ2-5,-,-,TRBV10-3,TGTGCCACGCAGGGTAAAGAGACCCAGTACTTC,CATQGKETQYF
TRBJ1-1,many,-,TRBV20-1,TGCAGTGCTTACCTACAGGGCGCTGAAGCTTTCTTT,CSAYLQGAEAFF
TRBJ2-3,-,TRBD2,TRBV9,TGTGCCAGCAGCGTAGGAAAAAGCGGGGGGGCAACAGATACGCAGTATTTT,CASSVGKSGGATDTQYF
TRBJ2-1,many,-,TRBV7-2,TGTGCCAGCAGCTTAGAGGGTGGCAATGAGCAGTTCTTC,CASSLEGGNEQFF
TRBJ2-5,many,TRBD2,TRBV29-1,TGCAGCGTACGTCTAGCGGGAGGAGAGACCCAGTACTTC,CSVRLAGGETQYF
TRBJ2-7,few,TRBD2,TRBV7-2,TGTGCCAGCAGCTCCCCCCGGACTAGCGGCCACGAGCAGTACTTC,CASSSPRTSGHEQYF